Below, one TCR beta chain is given with its context. The data stem from a study of CD8 T cells in Susac syndrome. Per the germline V gene, CDR1 is LNHNV and CDR2 is YYDKDF (reference sequence). This CDR3 contains 14 residues. V lost 0 bases and J lost 2, with 7 bases in between. A quantity of about 0.45 to 1 ug RNA underwent reverse transcription using random hexamers. TCRdb ran MiXCR on the immunoSEQ multiplex PCR reads and lists one entry per CDR3 protein. The data contain roughly 60,000 distinct CDR3 sequences, roughly 92% of them singletons. The rearrangement links TRBV15 to TRBJ1-2; D call uncertain. The receptor's source is a human donor in good health. Sequenced: CD8+ T cells from PBMCs. CDR3 loop: CATSRDSHNYGYTF. The CDR3 region has the DNA TGTGCCACCAGCAGAGACAGCCACAACTATGGCTACACCTTC. The entire variable domain, with the rest obtained from reference TRBV15 and TRBJ1-2, is as follows: DAMVIQNPRYQVTQFGKPVTLSCSQTLNHNVMYWYQQKSSQAPKLLFHYYDKDFNNEADTPDNFQSRRPNTSFCFLDIRSPGLGDTAMYLCATSRDSHNYGYTFGSGTRLTVV.